The subject of this entry is one T cell receptor beta chain. The record originates from a study of blood T cell repertoires in COVID-19. Study background: Acute-phase and convalescent COVID-19 samples originated in the United States, Italy and Spain. Sample material is recorded as cDNA or gDNA derived from T cells, B-cell-depleted T cells, or PBMCs.

Original analysis: Estimates of nucleated cell counts were drawn from the amplification of reference gene primers. Here immunoSEQ multiplex PCR was the method, and the copy in TCRdb shows in-frame clones only, minus some. V and J calls and clone size are given by that table; D and trimming were obtained from the DNA. The sample carries roughly 140,000 clones, 80% recorded once. The CDR3 is 15 residues long. Deletions cut 5 bases from V and 6 bases from J, with 20 bases between. Germline V CDR1 and CDR2: LGHNT, FRNRAP. This clonotype was sampled from a man between 65 and 79 years old who had recovered from COVID-19. The rearrangement uses TRBV12-5 and TRBJ2-7; possible D gene TRBD2, 7 bases. Sequencing was carried out using peripheral blood. The CDR3 protein is CASGPLGGRHGEQYF. The CDR3 bases are TGTGCTAGTGGTCCCTTGGGGGGGCGGCATGGCGAGCAGTACTTC. Complete variable domain (other parts from reference TRBV12-5 and TRBJ2-7): DARVTQTPRHKVTEMGQEVTMRCQPILGHNTVFWYRQTMMQGLELLAYFRNRAPLDDSGMPKDRFSAEMPDATLATLKIQPSEPRDSAVYFCASGPLGGRHGEQYFGPGTRLTVT.